Following are 15 T cell receptor beta chains from one sample sequenced in a study of blood T cell repertoires in COVID-19. Sequencing used immunoSEQ multiplex PCR; TCRdb keeps in-frame clones, though not all of them. The profile shows over 250,000 clones, roughly nine tenths of them singletons. The sequencing input was PBMCs or T cells enriched from blood (not recorded which). These receptors all come from a woman aged 55-70 years who had recovered from COVID-19.

The chain recombines TRBV18 with TRBJ1-5, with TRBD1 matching over 7 bases. Per germline, CDR1 KGHSH and CDR2 LQKENI. The CDR3 loop spans 15 amino acids. Unmatched junction bases numbered 3, after V lost 3 bases and J lost 1 base. In DNA form, the CDR3 reads TGTGCCAGCTCACCCGGGGGACAGAGCAATCAGCCCCAGCATTTT. Translated, it gives CASSPGGQSNQPQHF.

The chain carries TRBV27 and TRBJ2-7, with D possibly TRBD1 on 5 matching bases. V lost 6 bases, J lost 6 bases, and 15 bases lay in between. Germline assignment: CDR1 MNHEY and CDR2 SMNVEV (reference sequence). The CDR3 sequence is 13 residues long. As DNA, the CDR3 is TGTGCCAGCAGACCTACGACAGTCTTCGAGCAGTACTTC. This codes for CASRPTTVFEQYF.

The chain has TRBV5-1 and TRBJ1-6, with D tentatively TRBD1 (6 bases). The V end was cut by 0 bases, the J end by 9 bases, with 16 bases between. CDR3 length: 16 residues. Germline assignment: CDR1 SGHRS and CDR2 YFSETQ. Here the CDR3 reads CASSLGIGGASSPLHF. As DNA, the CDR3 is TGCGCCAGCAGCTTGGGGATTGGGGGGGCTTCTTCACCCCTCCACTTT.

This clone was seen just once. The sample has other DNA sequences that encode this CDR3 too. This chain uses TRBV7-3 with TRBJ1-1; D might be TRBD1 (5 bases). Germline V gives CDR1 SGHTA, CDR2 FQGTGA. The CDR3 is 13 amino acids. Between the trimmed V and J ends, which lost 3 bases and 4 bases, there was a span of 9 bases. CDR3 amino acids: CASSFGGVTEAFF. In nucleotides, the CDR3 is TGTGCCAGCAGCTTCGGGGGGGTCACTGAAGCTTTCTTT.

This chain links TRBV7-8 with TRBJ2-1; no clear D. This CDR3 region has 15 residues. Germline V lookup: CDR1 SGHVS, CDR2 FQNEAQ. V shed 1 base and J shed 1 base, with 8 bases lying between them. CDR3 residues: CASSLDEVSYNEQFF. The CDR3 DNA reads as TGTGCCAGCAGCTTAGACGAGGTTTCCTACAATGAGCAGTTCTTC. The whole variable domain, filled in from reference TRBV7-8 and TRBJ2-1, reads GAGVSQSPRYKVAKRGQDVALRCDPISGHVSLFWYQQALGQGPEFLTYFQNEAQLDKSGLPSDRFFAERPEGSVSTLKIQRTQQEDSAVYLCASSLDEVSYNEQFFGPGTRLTVL.

The V call is TRBV25-1, the J call TRBJ2-1; 11 nucleotides agree with TRBD2. The CDR3 consists of 18 residues. V trimming: 6 bases; J trimming: 4 bases; junction bases outside the gene matches: 14. CDR1 and CDR2 (germline): MGHDK, SYGVNS. Written as DNA, the CDR3 is TGTGCCAGCAGCTTAAGGGGTGGTAGCGGGGGGGCGTACAATGAGCAGTTCTTC. It yields the protein CASSLRGGSGGAYNEQFF. Based on the CDR3 plus reference TRBV25-1 and TRBJ2-1, the full variable domain is EADIYQTPRYLVIGTGKKITLECSQTMGHDKMYWYQQDPGMELHLIHYSYGVNSTEKGDLSSESTVSRIRTEHFPLTLESARPSHTSQYLCASSLRGGSGGAYNEQFFGPGTRLTVL.

This clone has just one count. This chain links TRBV7-3 with TRBJ2-7, with 10 bases fitting TRBD1. The CDR3 has 14 residues. With V trimmed by 1 base and J by 5 bases, 2 bases remained unmatched. From germline, CDR1 is SGHTA and CDR2 FQGTGA. The CDR3 DNA follows: TGTGCCAGCAGCTTAAGACAGGGGGCCCACGAGCAGTACTTC. Protein sequence: CASSLRQGAHEQYF.

The V gene is TRBV4-2, the J gene TRBJ2-5; 9 bases fit TRBD2. V lost 1 base and J lost 5; bases outside the gene matches: 11. Germline values: CDR1 LGHNA, CDR2 YNFKEQ. This CDR3 contains 17 residues. Here the CDR3 reads CASSQAVLREGGETQYF. Here the CDR3 DNA reads TGTGCCAGCAGCCAAGCAGTCCTGCGGGAGGGGGGGGAGACCCAGTACTTC.

This rearrangement joins TRBV11-2 to TRBJ2-3; 10 bases are a match to TRBD2. The germline CDR1 and CDR2 sequences are SGHAT and FQNNGV. The CDR3 is 14 amino acids. V was clipped by 2 bases and J by 6 bases; unmatched bases: 2. In DNA form, the CDR3 reads TGTGCCAGCAGCTTACTAGCGGGAGCCGATACGCAGTATTTT. This encodes CASSLLAGADTQYF.

This clone was observed a few times. The V gene is TRBV7-6, the J gene TRBJ1-6; 7 positions agree with TRBD1. CDR3 length: 15 amino acids. The V gene end was trimmed by 1 base and the J gene end by 10 bases; junction bases not matched to a gene: 7. Germline V gene data show CDR1 as SGHVS and CDR2 as FNYEAQ. CDR3 residues: CASSLGGQVGSPLHF. The CDR3 DNA sequence: TGTGCCAGCAGCTTAGGAGGACAGGTCGGATCACCCCTCCACTTT.

This rearrangement joins TRBV19 to TRBJ1-5, with D uncertain. V was shortened by 7 bases and J by 0 bases, with 13 bases between the two germline ends. Per germline, CDR1 LNHDA and CDR2 SQIVND (reference sequence). The CDR3 loop spans 15 amino acids. This CDR3 is CASNPRVHSNQPQHF. The DNA for the CDR3 is TGTGCCAGTAACCCAAGAGTCCATAGCAATCAGCCCCAGCATTTT.

V gene TRBV3-1 (or the pseudogene TRBV3-2) combines with J gene TRBJ1-2; 7 bases agree with TRBD1. CDR1 LGHDT and CDR2 YNNKEL come from the germline V gene (reference sequence). This CDR3 has 16 residues. V was clipped by 5 bases and J by 8 bases; unmatched bases: 17. CDR3 coding DNA: TGTGCCAGCAGCTCTCTGGGGACAGCTCGCATGGAGGGCTACACCTTC. Its translation is CASSSLGTARMEGYTF.

With respect to this clone: The same CDR3 arises from other DNA sequences in this sample as well. V usage is TRBV11-2 and J usage is TRBJ2-3, with unresolved D. The germline V gene has CDR1 SGHAT and CDR2 FQNNGV. Trimming left V 3 bases short and J 1 base short, with 5 bases between. The CDR3 consists of 13 residues. Written as DNA, the CDR3 is TGTGCCAGCAGCTTCTCTGGCACAGATACGCAGTATTTT. It specifies CASSFSGTDTQYF.

The J gene is TRBJ1-2, the V gene TRBV6-5, with TRBD1 identical over 9 bases. With V trimmed by 6 bases and J by 3 bases, 2 bases remained unmatched. Germline values: CDR1 MNHEY, CDR2 SVGAGI. The CDR3 is 13 residues long. CDR3 bases: TGTGCCAGCAGCAGGACAGGGGACTATGGCTACACCTTC. Amino acids: CASSRTGDYGYTF.

The chain has TRBV3-1 (or the pseudogene TRBV3-2) and TRBJ2-7; a possible D gene is TRBD2 (6 bases). V was pared by 3 bases and J by 8 bases, with 17 bases between. The CDR3 spans 14 residues. Germline V lookup: CDR1 LGHDT, CDR2 YNNKEL (reference sequence). The CDR3 loop reads CASSQAGPLRKQYF. The CDR3 nucleotides read TGTGCCAGCAGCCAGGCGGGACCCCTGAGGAAGCAGTACTTC.